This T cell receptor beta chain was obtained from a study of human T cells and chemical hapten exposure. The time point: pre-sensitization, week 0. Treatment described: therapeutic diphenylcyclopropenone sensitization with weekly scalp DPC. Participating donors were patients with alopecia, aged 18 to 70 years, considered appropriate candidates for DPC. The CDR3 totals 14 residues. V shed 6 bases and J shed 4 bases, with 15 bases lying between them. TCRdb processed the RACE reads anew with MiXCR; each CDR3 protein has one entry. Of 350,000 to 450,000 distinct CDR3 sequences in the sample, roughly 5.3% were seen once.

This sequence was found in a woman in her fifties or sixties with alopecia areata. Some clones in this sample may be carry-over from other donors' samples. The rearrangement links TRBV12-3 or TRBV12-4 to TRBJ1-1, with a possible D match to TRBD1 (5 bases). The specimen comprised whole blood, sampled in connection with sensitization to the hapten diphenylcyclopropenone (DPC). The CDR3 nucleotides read TGTGCCAGCAGCCATAGGGGAGGGAGCACTGAAGCTTTCTTT. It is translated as CASSHRGGSTEAFF.